These 13 T cell receptor beta chains were all obtained from the same sample, sequenced in a study of graft-versus-host responses after intestinal transplantation. Here immunoSEQ multiplex PCR was the method, and the copy in TCRdb shows in-frame clones only, minus some. The table shows around 7,400 clones, with about 70% occurring only once. Lymphocytes from graft epithelium and lamina propria were isolated. The sample in question was ileum tissue, obtained roughly eight months after intestinal transplantation. These receptors all come from a human patient who received an intestinal transplant, so some T cells may come from the graft donor.

The chain uses TRBV7-9 and TRBJ1-5; D possibly corresponds to TRBD1 (5 bases). V was clipped by 1 base and J by 1 base, with 8 bases between them. Germline lookup yields CDR1 SEHNR and CDR2 FQNEAQ (reference sequence). This CDR3 contains 15 residues. DNA for the CDR3: TGTGCCAGCAGCTTAGGGACATCGAGCAATCAGCCCCAGCATTTT. Translating gives CASSLGTSSNQPQHF.

The chain couples TRBV28 to TRBJ1-6; a weak D match, TRBD1 (5 bases). Germline CDR1 and CDR2: MDHEN and SYDVKM. The CDR3 is 14 residues long. Trimming shortened V by 6 bases and J by 4 bases, and 10 bases separated the two germline ends. The CDR3 is CASRAQEYNSPLHF. In nucleotides, the CDR3 is TGTGCCAGCAGAGCACAGGAGTATAATTCACCCCTCCACTTT. Looking up the rest from reference TRBV28 and TRBJ1-6 gives the full variable domain: DVKVTQSSRYLVKRTGEKVFLECVQDMDHENMFWYRQDPGLGLRLIYFSYDVKMKEKGDIPEGYSVSREKKERFSLILESASTNQTSMYLCASRAQEYNSPLHFGNGTRLTVT.

This chain connects TRBV6-4 to TRBJ1-6; D gene uncertain. Trimming stripped 7 bases from V and 9 bases from J, with 16 bases between. CDR1 is MRHNA and CDR2 is SNTAGT in the germline V gene. CDR3 length: 14 amino acids. The CDR3 region is CASTERRSGSPLHF. CDR3 in DNA: TGTGCCAGCACTGAGCGCAGGTCGGGTTCACCCCTCCACTTT.

CDR3 DNA sequence: TGTGCCAGCAGCTTCGGTGGTCCCCGGGGACTAGTCGCCCCCGCGCAGTACTTC. Its translation is CASSFGGPRGLVAPAQYF. The chain is built from TRBV5-4 and TRBJ2-7; 8 nucleotides line up with TRBD2. CDR3 length: 18 amino acids. In germline, CDR1 is SGHNT, CDR2 YYREEE (reference sequence). The J segment lost 9 bases and the V segment lost 2 bases, leaving 22 bases of the junction unmatched.

In its sample, this clone was seen a few times. V is TRBV11-1 and J is TRBJ2-3; TRBD1 might be the D (6 bases). Germline CDR1 reads SGHAT; CDR2 reads FQDESV (reference sequence). The ends were cut back, 6 bases at V and 2 bases at J, with 9 bases in the middle. The CDR3 consists of 13 residues. This CDR3 is CASRGANTDTQYF. The CDR3 DNA sequence: TGTGCCAGCAGGGGGGCTAACACAGATACGCAGTATTTT.

This clone came up once. The CDR3 nucleotides read TGCGCCAGCAGCTTATACTCGGGGGACCCGTCTGGCTACACCTTC. This sequence encodes CASSLYSGDPSGYTF. This chain joins TRBV5-1 and TRBJ1-2; the D gene is possibly TRBD1 (5 bases). The V gene's germline CDR1 is SGHRS and CDR2 YFSETQ. Trimming cost V 2 bases and J 7 bases, with 18 bases left between them. CDR3 length: 15 residues.

The rearrangement uses TRBV27 and TRBJ1-6; D may be TRBD1 (5 bases). The germline V gene encodes CDR1 MNHEY and CDR2 SMNVEV (reference sequence). V was trimmed by 5 bases and J by 9 bases, leaving 11 bases between them. CDR3 length: 13 residues. CDR3 in amino acids: CASSITGTSPLHF. In DNA, the CDR3 is TGTGCCAGCAGTATCACAGGAACTTCACCCCTCCACTTT.

The CDR3 sequence: CASSLAGLQETQYF. The CDR3 DNA reads as TGTGCCAGCAGCTTAGCAGGGCTCCAAGAGACCCAGTACTTC. The chain couples TRBV11-2 to TRBJ2-5; maybe TRBD1 (5 bases). The CDR3 covers 14 residues. The germline V gene encodes CDR1 SGHAT and CDR2 FQNNGV. V was clipped by 1 base and J by 1 base, with 7 bases between them.

This clone came up a few times. The rearrangement joins TRBV11-2 to TRBJ2-5; 9 bases fit TRBD2. The CDR3 runs to 15 residues. Germline-derived CDR1 and CDR2 are SGHAT and FQNNGV. Germline trimming cut 5 bases from V and 2 bases from J; bases unmatched to any gene: 6. The CDR3 coding sequence is TGTGCCAGCAGCCACGGGCGGGGGGGGCAAGAGACCCAGTACTTC. This sequence encodes CASSHGRGGQETQYF.

There are a few counts of this clone. The chain links TRBV11-1 to TRBJ2-2, with a possible D match to TRBD1 (5 bases). The V gene lost 1 base and the J gene lost 1 base, with 10 bases spanning the gap. The CDR3 runs to 16 residues. Germline CDR1 SGHAT, CDR2 FQDESV (reference sequence). The DNA for the CDR3 is TGTGCCAGCAGCTTAGTAGGGGTTGGGAACACCGGGGAGCTGTTTTTT. It encodes CASSLVGVGNTGELFF.

The chain employs TRBV5-3 and TRBJ1-6; D not certain. TRBV5-3 is an ORF for which the function is uncertain. The CDR3 runs to 16 residues. Trimming pared 1 base from V and 7 bases from J, leaving 15 bases between. CDR3 nucleotide sequence: TGTGCCAGAAGCTTGACTACCGAGGGCCCCAATTCACCCCTCCACTTT. Translating gives CARSLTTEGPNSPLHF.

The V call is TRBV20-1, the J call TRBJ2-5, with D unresolved. V gave up 6 bases and J gave up 5 bases, with 10 bases separating them. Germline V gives CDR1 DFQATT, CDR2 SNEGSKA (reference sequence). CDR3 size: 11 residues. The CDR3 sequence: CSASFKETQYF. CDR3 nucleotides: TGCAGTGCATCCTTTAAGGAGACCCAGTACTTC.

V is TRBV27 and J is TRBJ1-2, with a tentative D call TRBD1 (5 bases). Germline values: CDR1 MNHEY, CDR2 SMNVEV (reference sequence). This CDR3 is 12 amino acids long. V was shortened by 4 bases and J by 2 bases, with 5 bases between the two germline ends. The DNA for the CDR3 is TGTGCCAGCAGTTCAGGGAACTATGGCTACACCTTC. Amino acids: CASSSGNYGYTF.